This TCR beta chain was recovered during a study of cytomegalovirus exposure and HLA in healthy donors (dated by TCRdb to 2016 to 2017). For context, the study as a whole: In an earlier analysis of under 600 of the donors, about 260 Gb of sequence data and just under 120 million unique TCR beta sequences from 180 million or so T cells were reported. An early release that covered roughly 600 HLA-typed donors contained approximately 300 gigabases of sequencing data and about 84 million unique TCR sequences. Of the roughly 400 genotyped donors, roughly 76% were placed in the genetic ancestry cluster associated with self-reported Caucasian donors. The aim of the study was to test whether cataloging public T cell receptors could identify signatures of past pathogen exposure. The study profiled the T cell repertoires of hundreds of subjects by immunosequencing and related them to cytomegalovirus serostatus. A separate validation cohort of over a hundred different subjects was used in addition to the approximately 700-subject first cohort. To predict cytomegalovirus infection status, the study brought together high-throughput TCR immunosequencing, statistical association of individual TCRs with disease status, and machine learning. To study patterns of TCR occurrence, a later analysis re-analyzed previously published TCR beta repertoires from 666 donors and added high-resolution HLA genotyping. Rather than using new phenotypic data, the later analysis identified candidate immune exposures from TCR beta sequences and from how often those sequences occurred across donors. To decide whether each TCR beta V gene segment behaved as functional or pseudogenic, an earlier analysis of nearly 600 of the donors relied on high-throughput TCR beta sequencing. Donor age, sex, ethnicity and CMV serostatus were compiled alongside the repertoire data. A later genetic analysis used genome-wide SNP genotypes for about 55% of the 666 donors, treating that subset as a discovery cohort. All discovery cohort repertoires had been generated using a single sequencing platform. Both class I and class II loci were covered by HLA typing, at four-digit resolution. Typing coverage varied by locus: roughly 620-640 donors for A, B, C, DRB1 and DQB1; approximately 500 for DQA1; about 600 for DPA1; 400 to 480 for DPB1. Four to six DR-DQ haplotypes were handled as single units for association and clustering, since linkage in the cohort was strong. Among some 410 genotyped donors of the cohort, an average of about 240,000 unique TCR beta nucleotide sequences was sequenced per donor, of which 15% to 20% were non-productive. General study outcomes and caveats: V-gene and J-gene trimming of TCR beta chains was associated with a missense DCLRE1C variant in a later genetic analysis, and the association was replicated in an independent cohort. Broadly in line with IMGT annotations, most TCR beta V segments showed up in productive rearrangements about 87% or about 30% of the time in an earlier analysis of 450 to 750 of the donors. In a later analysis, TCR association rates were found to vary across HLA loci, with the most associated TCRs seen for DRB1 alleles and the fewest for HLA-C alleles. In a later analysis, HLA-associated TCR beta chains showed more clonal expansion and lower generation probabilities than non-associated chains that were equally common. When HLA alleles, especially DR and DQ, strongly co-occurred, TCR associations were difficult to assign to individual alleles. Linkage disequilibrium might explain the correlated functional status among segregating V segments, but an unknown experimental factor could not be ruled out. While some public TCRs were present in many individuals, most TCR sequences turned up only very rarely across donors. A further reported finding was that TCR beta sequences accurately predicted the HLA-A and HLA-B alleles for most subjects in the first cohort. A cluster of highly shared sequence variants was judged likely to be a technical artifact of the sequencing pipeline. In vitro tests confirmed that a few of the cytomegalovirus-associated TCR beta chains recognize cytomegalovirus antigens. Specific HLA alleles were associated with 15,000 to 20,000 TCR beta sequences at a false discovery rate of 0.05 in a later analysis. The authors suggested that the approach could potentially be extended to other disease states and immunological phenotypes. The classifier was reported to diagnose cytomegalovirus status with high specificity and sensitivity in both the original and validation cohorts. According to a later genetic analysis, donors in an Asian-associated ancestry cluster had fewer N-insertions in productive TCRs than the roughly 670-donor mean. In a later analysis, several top co-occurrence clusters were reported to appear linked to parvovirus B19, influenza, CMV and Epstein-Barr virus. Most CMV-associated TCR beta chains appeared to be HLA-restricted in a later analysis, and the HLA associations seemed to be driven largely by CMV exposure. CMV serostatus was the only immune exposure information available for the cohort. Because HLA typing was unavailable for some donors at each locus, only the typed subset was used in association tests. In this cohort, only TCR beta chains were sequenced, and detectable features were limited by the absence of alpha or paired-chain data. In the study, 150 to 200 TCR beta chains were listed as associated with cytomegalovirus. Roughly uniform sequencing depth across donors was assumed in presence/absence analyses, although this assumption may not hold. Because counts were too low, about 15 rarely observed V segments, including chromosome 9 orphons, were left out of the earlier analysis of 587 of the donors.

Receptor amplification or capture employed the immunoSEQ multiplex PCR assay. A mixture of 60 forward primers for TCR Vbeta segments and 13 reverse primers for TCR Jbeta segments was used in the multiplex PCR. A multiplex PCR assay on genomic DNA amplified the CDR3 region of rearranged TCR beta genes. The Illumina HiSeq System was used to sequence the amplified TCR beta libraries as 87-base-pair reads. The paper's processing steps were these. A later analysis counted 65 million to 90 million unique TCR beta chains across the 600 to 850 repertoires, and roughly 10 million of these chains were shared by at least two donors. To remove PCR and sequencing errors, raw reads were error-corrected and collapsed into unique sequences using a nearest-neighbor algorithm that merged closely related sequences. V, D and J gene segments were assigned by aligning CDR3 sequences to IMGT reference sequences. For a sequence to be retained, a match of at least six nucleotides was required to both a V gene segment and a J gene segment. Rearrangements were called productive when the CDR3 lacked stop codons and stayed in frame with V and J; all others were non-productive. CDR3 was defined by IMGT convention, running from the second conserved V-encoded cysteine to the conserved J-encoded phenylalanine. The earlier analysis of 500 to 600 of the donors excluded sequences that lacked an unambiguous match to a single V gene segment. An earlier analysis of fewer than 750 of the donors called V segments functional above 56.7% productive rearrangements and segregating when the between-donor standard deviation exceeded 5%. To diagnose cytomegalovirus status from the catalog of TCR beta chain sequences, a statistical classification framework was built. In a later analysis, V and J genes were assigned by comparing TCR nucleotide sequences against IMGT/GENE-DB human TR gene sequences. Using the TCRdist pipeline, a later analysis assigned CDR3 sequences along with most-parsimonious VDJ recombination scenarios. A later analysis defined each TCR beta chain by its CDR3 amino acid sequence plus V-gene family, and excluded reads lacking a unique V-gene family. In a later analysis, 450 to 600 highly shared, low-generation-probability nucleotide sequences were removed to address suspected cross-contamination and a sequencing artifact. In a later analysis, a clonal expansion index for each public chain was calculated from normalized within-repertoire ranks of inferred template counts. In a later analysis, generation probabilities were computed using a VDJ recombination model fitted to out-of-frame rearrangements, and the results were checked against IGoR. In a later analysis, TCR-TCR, TCR-HLA and TCR-CMV co-occurrence was scored with hypergeometric tests, and a repertoire-size bias correction was applied to TCR pairs. A later analysis estimated false discovery rates by permuting HLA or CMV assignments 20 times. A later analysis grouped co-occurring TCRs with DBSCAN, adding TCRdist sequence similarity when clustering within HLA-allele-positive subsets. Repertoires with fewer than 30,000 or more than 120,000 public chains, plus five repertoires with anomalous nucleotide sharing, were excluded from co-occurrence clustering. TCRdb stores this immuneACCESS table with in-frame sequences only. Part of the clones is absent; in the studies checked, under half of the shortfall reflects unresolved V genes, and no reason is known for the rest. V and J calls and clone size are those listed in that table; D and trimming were worked out from the DNA. The sample table holds around 200,000 clones, of which 75% to 85% were seen once. Of the sample, approximately 1.2% is held by the ten largest clones.

The cohort consisted of 666 healthy bone marrow donors. At the time of sampling, all cohort members were nominally healthy, though unrecorded immune exposures were likely present. The donor was CMV seropositive and belonged to the group of over 250 seropositive cohort members. A peripheral blood sample was collected from each donor, and TCR beta sequencing was performed on peripheral blood mononuclear cells. Genomic DNA was extracted from the blood cell samples with the Qiagen DNeasy Blood Extraction Kit. To note about this clone: Its antigen has not been determined. One base away there is no much larger clone; base qualities are not given.

Sequencing was carried out using PBMCs. This TCR derives from a girl aged 2 to 9 in good health and CMV-seropositive.

The CDR3 reads CASRRGFYGYTF. The sequenced DNA is TGTGCCAGCAGGAGAGGGTTCTATGGCTACACCTTC. The receptor chain draws on TRBV6-5 and TRBJ1-2, with the D gene not confidently named. From the cysteine up to the phenylalanine, the CDR3 has a length of 12 residues. The kept DNA is CDR3 alone, 36 bases in frame from the first base. From the germline V gene, CDR1 is MNHEY and CDR2 is SVGAGI. Relative to germline, V is 6 bases shorter and J is 4 bases shorter, with 9 bases between their ends.